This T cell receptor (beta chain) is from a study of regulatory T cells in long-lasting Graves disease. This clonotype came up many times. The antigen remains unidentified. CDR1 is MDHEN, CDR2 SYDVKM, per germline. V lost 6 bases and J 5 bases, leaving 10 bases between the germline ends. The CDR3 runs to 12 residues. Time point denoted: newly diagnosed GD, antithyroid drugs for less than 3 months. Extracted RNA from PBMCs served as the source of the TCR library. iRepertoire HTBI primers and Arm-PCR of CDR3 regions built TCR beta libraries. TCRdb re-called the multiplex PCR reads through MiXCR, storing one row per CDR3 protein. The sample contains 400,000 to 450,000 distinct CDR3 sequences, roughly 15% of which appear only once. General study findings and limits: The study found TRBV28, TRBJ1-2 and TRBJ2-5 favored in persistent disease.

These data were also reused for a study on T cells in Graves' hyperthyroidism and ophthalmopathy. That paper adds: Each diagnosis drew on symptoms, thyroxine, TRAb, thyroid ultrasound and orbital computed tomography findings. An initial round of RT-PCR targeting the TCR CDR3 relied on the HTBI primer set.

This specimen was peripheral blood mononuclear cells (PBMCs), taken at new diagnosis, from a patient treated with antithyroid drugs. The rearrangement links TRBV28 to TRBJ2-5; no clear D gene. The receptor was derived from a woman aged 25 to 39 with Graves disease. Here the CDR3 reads CASREKTETQYF. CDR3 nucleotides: TGTGCCAGCAGGGAAAAGACGGAGACCCAGTACTTC.